This T cell receptor beta chain appears in the sequencing data of a study of T-cell reconstitution after alpha-beta-depleted transplantation in children. Unique molecular identifiers tagged the TCRbeta library. From the PCR reads, TCRdb called clonotypes with MiXCR, one entry per CDR3 protein. The sample shows under 750,000 distinct CDR3 sequences, about 23% of them seen only once. Between the trimmed V and J ends, which lost 5 bases and 10 bases, there was a span of 20 bases. The CDR3 has 14 residues. Overall study findings and caveats: It was surviving recipient T cells and thymic progenitors that gave some patients high TCRbeta diversity at day 60. Alpha-beta T cells about two months after transplant reportedly derived from several hundred expanded graft clones.

In its sample, this clonotype was seen a few times. What it binds is unknown. This specimen consisted of PBMCs, mostly from graft donor cells, obtained 360 days after TCRalphabeta/CD19-depleted stem cell transplant. The chain has TRBV12-3 or TRBV12-4 and TRBJ1-1; D might be TRBD1 (5 bases). The TCR sequence derives from a boy younger than two who had a stem cell transplant for acute myeloid leukemia, so the T cells may come from the graft donor. CDR3 DNA sequence: TGTGCCAGCAGTACCGGGACCCCTAAGTCGGGAGCTTTCTTT. This encodes CASSTGTPKSGAFF.